The 10 T cell receptor beta chains in this list originate from one sample, sequenced in a study of blood T cells in healthy people across ages. Through a sample-barcoded 5' primer and a J-beta primer mix, a second PCR was run for roughly 6 to 12 cycles. TCRdb independently ran MiXCR on the 5' RACE reads; one entry per CDR3 protein. The table has about 1.5 million distinct CDR3 sequences, about 40% seen once. The sequencing input was blood. The receptors derive from a woman younger than 30 in good health.

This chain links TRBV6-1 with TRBJ2-5, with 7 bases lining up with TRBD2. The assigned J gene may be wrong: the sequence end matches TRBJ2-7 better. Germline V gene sequence: CDR1 MNHNS, CDR2 SASEGT. There are 11 residues in the CDR3. Written as DNA, the CDR3 is TGTGCCAGCAGACTAGCGACCGAGCAGTACTTC. This sequence encodes CASRLATEQYF.

This clonotype was detected a few times. The gene calls are TRBV28 and TRBJ1-5; possible D gene TRBD1, 5 bases. The ends were cut back, 10 bases at V and 0 bases at J, with 16 bases in the middle. Germline values: CDR1 MDHEN, CDR2 SYDVKM. The CDR3 runs 15 residues. CDR3 DNA sequence: TGTGCCATCGCACCTCAGGGTTATAGCAATCAGCCCCAGCATTTT. The encoded protein is CAIAPQGYSNQPQHF. Supplemented by reference TRBV28 and TRBJ1-5, the full variable domain reads DVKVTQSSRYLVKRTGEKVFLECVQDMDHENMFWYRQDPGLGLRLIYFSYDVKMKEKGDIPEGYSVSREKKERFSLILESASTNQTSMYLCAIAPQGYSNQPQHFGDGTRLSIL.

V and J are TRBV5-1 and TRBJ2-1, with 11 bases lining up with TRBD1. Germline V gene lookup returns CDR1 SGHRS and CDR2 YFSETQ. Trimming cost V 4 bases and J 8 bases; bases outside gene matches: 11. This CDR3 contains 16 residues. The CDR3 DNA is TGCGCCAGCAGCGTAGGAGGGACAGGGGGTATGGATGAGCAGTTCTTC. The encoded protein is CASSVGGTGGMDEQFF.

CDR3 region: CAITNGLNNEQFF. The CDR3 coding sequence is TGTGCCATCACTAACGGACTCAACAATGAGCAGTTCTTC. The genes are TRBV10-3 and TRBJ2-1; tentatively, D is TRBD2 (5 bases). Trimming removed 7 bases at V and 5 bases at J, with 12 bases between. CDR1 and CDR2 from the germline V gene are ENHRY and SYGVKD. This CDR3 has 13 amino acids.

The genes are TRBV3-1 and TRBJ2-1, with 8 bases matching TRBD2. Looked up from germline, CDR1 is LGHDT and CDR2 is YNNKEL (reference sequence). This CDR3 is built from 15 residues. V shed 7 bases and J 9 bases; nucleotides not matched to a gene: 14. CDR3: CASTQGRAGVSEQFF. As DNA, the CDR3 is TGTGCCAGCACCCAGGGACGAGCGGGAGTGAGTGAGCAGTTCTTC.

The V and J genes are TRBV12-3 or TRBV12-4 and TRBJ2-7; TRBD2 aligns across 7 bases. The CDR3 sequence is 15 residues long. Germline trimming cut 6 bases from V and 1 base from J; bases unmatched to any gene: 9. The CDR3 DNA sequence: TGTGCCAGCAGCTATCTATCTAGCGGTTCCTACGAGCAGTACTTC. Encoded protein: CASSYLSSGSYEQYF.

This clonotype came up a few times. V gene TRBV29-1 combines with J gene TRBJ1-4, with a possible D match to TRBD1 (5 bases). Germline V lookup: CDR1 SQVTM, CDR2 ANQGSEA. Trimming shortened V by 3 bases and J by 0 bases, and 8 bases separated the two germline ends. The CDR3 contains 14 residues. CDR3 DNA: TGCAGCGTTGAGACAGAAGCAACTAATGAAAAACTGTTTTTT. Translation gives CSVETEATNEKLFF. Combining the CDR3 with reference TRBV29-1 and TRBJ1-4 gives the whole variable domain SAVISQKPSRDICQRGTSLTIQCQVDSQVTMMFWYRQQPGQSLTLIATANQGSEATYESGFVIDKFPISRPNLTFSTLTVSNMSPEDSSIYLCSVETEATNEKLFFGSGTQLSVL.

In its sample, this clonotype was seen a few times. V usage is TRBV7-2 and J usage is TRBJ2-4; D possibly uses TRBD1 or TRBD2 (6 bases each). The CDR3 contains 14 residues. The germline V gene has CDR1 SGHTA and CDR2 FQGNSA. The V and J ends lost 5 bases and 6 bases respectively, with 14 bases between them. In DNA form, the CDR3 reads TGTGCCAGCAGCCCCCCCGGGGGCGGAAACATTCAGTACTTC. Its translation: CASSPPGGGNIQYF.

J is TRBJ2-7 and V is TRBV4-2; TRBD1 matches 10 bases. Germline assignment: CDR1 LGHNA and CDR2 YNFKEQ. V was clipped by 1 base and J by 3 bases; unmatched bases: 6. This CDR3 is built from 16 residues. CDR3 DNA: TGTGCCAGCAGCCAAGCGGCGGGACAGGGGATCTACGAGCAGTACTTC. Translating gives CASSQAAGQGIYEQYF.

This chain joins TRBV5-1 and TRBJ1-3; TRBD1 is a possible D gene (5 bases). The length of the CDR3 is 16 residues. Looked up from germline, CDR1 is SGHRS and CDR2 is YFSETQ. Trimming pared 6 bases from V and 0 bases from J, leaving 16 bases between. Here the CDR3 reads CASTPGRTSSGNTIYF. The CDR3 nucleotides are TGCGCCAGCACACCGGGACGGACAAGCTCTGGAAACACCATATATTTT.